This TCR beta chain was obtained from a study of T cell repertoires in cytomegalovirus infection. Background on the study: Recently identified HLA-C-restricted CMV epitopes were among the peptides used. Indicated by public TCR beta signatures were CMV infection and matching HLA type. Regarding the study as a whole: HLA-C-restricted, CMV-specific TCR beta clonotypes were dominant ex vivo.

TCRdb itself ran the reads through MiXCR, one entry per CDR3 protein. Of roughly 920,000 distinct CDR3 sequences in the sample, around 31% were seen once. This clonotype was seen a handful of times. As yet, its antigen is unknown. Germline CDR1 reads SQVTM; CDR2 reads ANQGSEA. V lost 6 bases to trimming and J lost 14 bases; unmatched junction nucleotides: 10. There are 11 residues in the CDR3. V and J are TRBV29-1 and TRBJ2-1, with TRBD1 identical over 7 bases. The origin of this receptor is a human donor in good health (CMV status not recorded). Some clones in this sample may be carry-over from other donors' samples. The sequencing here drew on cultured CD8+ T cells from PBMCs, taken from culture after CMV antigen stimulation. The DNA of the CDR3 is TGCAGCGTCCCCGGGACAGTGAATAAGTTCTTC. Protein: CSVPGTVNKFF.